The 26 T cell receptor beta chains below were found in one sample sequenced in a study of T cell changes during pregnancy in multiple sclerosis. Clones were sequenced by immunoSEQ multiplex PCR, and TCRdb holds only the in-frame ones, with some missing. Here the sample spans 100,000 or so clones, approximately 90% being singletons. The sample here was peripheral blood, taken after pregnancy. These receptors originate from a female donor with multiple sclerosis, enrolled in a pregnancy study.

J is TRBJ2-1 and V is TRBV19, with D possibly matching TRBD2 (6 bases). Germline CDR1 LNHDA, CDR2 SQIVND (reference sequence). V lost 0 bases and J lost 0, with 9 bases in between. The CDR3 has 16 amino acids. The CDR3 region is CASSIDQGGSYNEQFF. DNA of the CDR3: TGTGCCAGTAGTATAGATCAGGGAGGCTCCTACAATGAGCAGTTCTTC.

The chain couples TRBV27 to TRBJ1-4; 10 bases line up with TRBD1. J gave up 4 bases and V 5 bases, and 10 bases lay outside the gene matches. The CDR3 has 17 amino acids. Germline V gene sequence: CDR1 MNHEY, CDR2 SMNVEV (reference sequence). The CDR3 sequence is CASSISGTGALNEKLFF. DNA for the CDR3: TGTGCCAGCAGTATCTCCGGGACAGGGGCGCTTAATGAAAAACTGTTTTTT.

CDR3 residues: CASSATGKRGNSPLHF. The CDR3 DNA follows: TGTGCCAGTAGTGCAACAGGGAAAAGGGGTAATTCACCCCTCCACTTT. This chain links TRBV19 with TRBJ1-6; D may be TRBD1 (6 bases). Trimming removed 5 bases at V and 6 bases at J, with 17 bases between. The CDR3 is 16 amino acids. Per the germline V gene, CDR1 is LNHDA and CDR2 is SQIVND (reference sequence).

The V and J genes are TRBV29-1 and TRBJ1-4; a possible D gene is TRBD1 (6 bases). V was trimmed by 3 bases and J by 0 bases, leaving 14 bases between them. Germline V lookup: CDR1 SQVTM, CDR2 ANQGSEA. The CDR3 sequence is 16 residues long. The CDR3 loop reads CSVETGLSATNEKLFF. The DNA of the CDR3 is TGCAGCGTTGAGACAGGTCTTTCGGCAACTAATGAAAAACTGTTTTTT.

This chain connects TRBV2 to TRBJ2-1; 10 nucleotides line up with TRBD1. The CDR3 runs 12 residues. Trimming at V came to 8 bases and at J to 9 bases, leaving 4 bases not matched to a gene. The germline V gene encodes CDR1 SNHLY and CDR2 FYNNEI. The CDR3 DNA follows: TGTGCCAGCCGGGACAGGGGTCCTGAGCAGTTCTTC. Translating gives CASRDRGPEQFF.

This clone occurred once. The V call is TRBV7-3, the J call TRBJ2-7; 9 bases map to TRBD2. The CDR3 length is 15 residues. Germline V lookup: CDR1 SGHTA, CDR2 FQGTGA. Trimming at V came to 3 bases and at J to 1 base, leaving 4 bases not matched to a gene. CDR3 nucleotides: TGTGCCAGCAGCTTGATGGCGGGGGGGTCCTACGAGCAGTACTTC. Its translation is CASSLMAGGSYEQYF.

CDR3 bases: TGTGCCAGCAGCGTAGGCGGGGGACGCGGTTGGGATGGCTACACCTTC. Translated, it gives CASSVGGGRGWDGYTF. The rearrangement links TRBV9 to TRBJ1-2; D is perhaps TRBD1 (5 bases). This CDR3 contains 16 residues. The V end was cut by 0 bases, the J end by 6 bases, with 18 bases between. The germline gives CDR1 SGDLS, CDR2 YYNGEE.

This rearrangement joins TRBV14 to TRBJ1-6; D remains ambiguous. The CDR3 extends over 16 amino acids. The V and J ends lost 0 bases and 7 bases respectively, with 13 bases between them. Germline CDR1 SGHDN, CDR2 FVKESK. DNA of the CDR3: TGTGCCAGCAGCCAAGATTCGGATATGAGGAATTCACCCCTCCACTTT. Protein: CASSQDSDMRNSPLHF.

The CDR3, as DNA: TGCAGCGTTGGCATCCCGGGGGGCGGAAACACCATATATTTT. The encoded protein is CSVGIPGGGNTIYF. This chain links TRBV29-1 with TRBJ1-3; perhaps TRBD1 as D (6 bases). Looked up from germline, CDR1 is SQVTM and CDR2 is ANQGSEA. The CDR3 is 14 residues long. V was cut by 4 bases and J by 4 bases, with 14 bases left in between.

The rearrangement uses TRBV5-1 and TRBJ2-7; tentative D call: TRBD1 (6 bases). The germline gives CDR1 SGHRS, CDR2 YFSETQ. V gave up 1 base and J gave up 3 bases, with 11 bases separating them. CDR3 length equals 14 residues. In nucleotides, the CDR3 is TGCGCCAGCAGCTTGACGACAGGCAGCTACGAGCAGTACTTC. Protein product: CASSLTTGSYEQYF.

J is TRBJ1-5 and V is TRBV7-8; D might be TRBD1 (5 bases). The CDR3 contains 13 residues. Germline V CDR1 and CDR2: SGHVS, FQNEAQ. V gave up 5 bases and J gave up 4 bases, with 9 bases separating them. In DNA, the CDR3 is TGTGCCAGCAGCGGGAGGGGAAATCAGCCCCAGCATTTT. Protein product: CASSGRGNQPQHF.

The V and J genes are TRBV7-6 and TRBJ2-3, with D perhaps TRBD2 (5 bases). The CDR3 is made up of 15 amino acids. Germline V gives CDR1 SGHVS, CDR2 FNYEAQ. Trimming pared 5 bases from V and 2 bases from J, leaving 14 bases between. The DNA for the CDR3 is TGTGCCAGCAGCGGACGGGAAGGCCCCACAGATACGCAGTATTTT. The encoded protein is CASSGREGPTDTQYF.

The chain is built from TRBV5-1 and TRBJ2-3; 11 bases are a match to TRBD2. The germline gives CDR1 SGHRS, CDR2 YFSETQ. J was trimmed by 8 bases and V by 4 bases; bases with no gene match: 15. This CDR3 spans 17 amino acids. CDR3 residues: CASSIPGTSGQGGTQYF. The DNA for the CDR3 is TGCGCCAGCAGCATCCCCGGGACTAGCGGCCAAGGAGGTACGCAGTATTTT.

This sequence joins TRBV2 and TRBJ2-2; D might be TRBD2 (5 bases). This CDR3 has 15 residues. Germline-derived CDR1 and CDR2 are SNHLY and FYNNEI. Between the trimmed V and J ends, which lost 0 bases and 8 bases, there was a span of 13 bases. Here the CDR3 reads CASSEARGNRGELFF. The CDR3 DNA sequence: TGTGCCAGCAGTGAAGCGCGAGGGAATAGGGGGGAGCTGTTTTTT. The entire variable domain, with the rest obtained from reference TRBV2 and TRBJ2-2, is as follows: EPEVTQTPSHQVTQMGQEVILRCVPISNHLYFYWYRQILGQKVEFLVSFYNNEISEKSEIFDDQFSVERPDGSNFTLKIRSTKLEDSAMYFCASSEARGNRGELFFGEGSRLTVL.

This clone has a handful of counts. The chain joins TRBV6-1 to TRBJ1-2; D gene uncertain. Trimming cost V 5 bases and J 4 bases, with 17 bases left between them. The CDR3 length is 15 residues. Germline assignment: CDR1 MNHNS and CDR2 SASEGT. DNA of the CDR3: TGTGCCAGCAGTACTACTCGATCGCAGTTCTATGGCTACACCTTC. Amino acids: CASSTTRSQFYGYTF.

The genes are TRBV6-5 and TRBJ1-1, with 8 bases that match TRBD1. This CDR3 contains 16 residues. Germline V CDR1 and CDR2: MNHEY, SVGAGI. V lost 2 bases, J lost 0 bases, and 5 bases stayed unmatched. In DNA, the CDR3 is TGTGCCAGCAGTTACAGGCAGGGGGCGGTGAACACTGAAGCTTTCTTT. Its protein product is CASSYRQGAVNTEAFF.

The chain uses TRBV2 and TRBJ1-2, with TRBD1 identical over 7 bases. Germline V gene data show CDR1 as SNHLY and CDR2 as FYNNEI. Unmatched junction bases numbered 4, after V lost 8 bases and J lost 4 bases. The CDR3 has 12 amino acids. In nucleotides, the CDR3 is TGTGCCAGCGGAACAGGGGTCTATGGCTACACCTTC. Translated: CASGTGVYGYTF.

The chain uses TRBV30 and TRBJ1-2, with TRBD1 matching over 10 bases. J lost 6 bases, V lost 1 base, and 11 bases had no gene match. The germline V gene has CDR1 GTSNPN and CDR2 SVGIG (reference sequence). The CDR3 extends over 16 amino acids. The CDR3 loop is CAWSATPTGGANGYTF. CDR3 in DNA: TGTGCCTGGAGTGCAACCCCGACAGGGGGCGCCAATGGCTACACCTTC.

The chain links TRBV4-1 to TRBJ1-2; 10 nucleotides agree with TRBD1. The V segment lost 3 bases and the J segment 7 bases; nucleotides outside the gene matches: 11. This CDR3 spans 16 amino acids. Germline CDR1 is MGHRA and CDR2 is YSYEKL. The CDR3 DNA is TGCGCCAGCAGCCAGGAGACAGGGGGCGGCCCCTGTGGCTACACCTTC. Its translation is CASSQETGGGPCGYTF.

CDR3 nucleotides: TGTGCCAGCAGCCCATACGGGACAGGCCAGAATCAGCCCCAGCATTTT. This encodes CASSPYGTGQNQPQHF. The chain joins TRBV11-2 to TRBJ1-5; 8 nucleotides agree with TRBD1. The germline V gene encodes CDR1 SGHAT and CDR2 FQNNGV. The CDR3 covers 16 residues. V dropped 5 bases and J dropped 4; count of bases not matched to a gene: 10.

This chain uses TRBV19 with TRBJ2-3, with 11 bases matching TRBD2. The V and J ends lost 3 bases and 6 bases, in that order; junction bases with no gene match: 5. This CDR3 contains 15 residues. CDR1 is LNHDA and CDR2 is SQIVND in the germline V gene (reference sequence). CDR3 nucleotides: TGTGCCAGTAGTATTTCAGCTAGCGGGGGGGATACGCAGTATTTT. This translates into CASSISASGGDTQYF.

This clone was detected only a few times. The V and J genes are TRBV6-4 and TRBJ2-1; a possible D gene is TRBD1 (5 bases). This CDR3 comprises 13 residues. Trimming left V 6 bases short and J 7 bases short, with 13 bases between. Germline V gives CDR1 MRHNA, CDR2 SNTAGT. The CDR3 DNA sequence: TGTGCCAGCAGCCCTCAGAAGGGGAATGAGCAGTTCTTC. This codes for CASSPQKGNEQFF.

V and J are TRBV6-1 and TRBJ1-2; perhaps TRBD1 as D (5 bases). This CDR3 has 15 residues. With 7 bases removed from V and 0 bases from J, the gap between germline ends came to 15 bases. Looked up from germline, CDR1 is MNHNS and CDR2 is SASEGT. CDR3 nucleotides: TGTGCCAGCACTAATACCCAGGGCACTAACTATGGCTACACCTTC. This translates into CASTNTQGTNYGYTF.

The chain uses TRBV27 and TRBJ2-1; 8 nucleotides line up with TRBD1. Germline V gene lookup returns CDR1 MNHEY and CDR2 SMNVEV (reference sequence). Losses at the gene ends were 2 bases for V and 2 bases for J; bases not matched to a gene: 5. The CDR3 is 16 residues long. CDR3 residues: CASSLGTGAPYNEQFF. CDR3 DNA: TGTGCCAGCAGTTTAGGGACAGGAGCACCCTACAATGAGCAGTTCTTC.

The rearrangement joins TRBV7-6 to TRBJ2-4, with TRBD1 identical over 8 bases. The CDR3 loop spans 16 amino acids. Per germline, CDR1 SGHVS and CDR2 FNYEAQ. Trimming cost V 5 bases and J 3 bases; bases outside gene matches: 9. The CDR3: CASSPDTRGRKNIQYF. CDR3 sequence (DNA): TGTGCCAGCAGCCCTGACACCAGGGGGCGCAAAAACATTCAGTACTTC. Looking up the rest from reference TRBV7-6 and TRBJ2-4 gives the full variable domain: GAGVSQSPRYKVTKRGQDVALRCDPISGHVSLYWYRQALGQGPEFLTYFNYEAQQDKSGLPNDRFSAERPEGSISTLTIQRTEQRDSAMYRCASSPDTRGRKNIQYFGAGTRLSVL.

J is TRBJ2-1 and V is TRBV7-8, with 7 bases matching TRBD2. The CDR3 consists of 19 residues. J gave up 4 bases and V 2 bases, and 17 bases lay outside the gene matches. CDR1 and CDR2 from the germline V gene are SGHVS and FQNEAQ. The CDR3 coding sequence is TGTGCCAGCAGCTTAATTCCCGGGACTAACCCCGGGGATTACAATGAGCAGTTCTTC. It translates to CASSLIPGTNPGDYNEQFF. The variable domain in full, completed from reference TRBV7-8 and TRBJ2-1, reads GAGVSQSPRYKVAKRGQDVALRCDPISGHVSLFWYQQALGQGPEFLTYFQNEAQLDKSGLPSDRFFAERPEGSVSTLKIQRTQQEDSAVYLCASSLIPGTNPGDYNEQFFGPGTRLTVL.